Below are 24 T cell receptor beta chains sequenced from a single sample in a study of blood T cells in healthy people across ages. Sample-barcoded 5' priming and a J-beta primer mix drove a second PCR of roughly 7 to 11 cycles. TCRdb reanalysed the 5' RACE reads using MiXCR and keeps one entry per CDR3 protein. Of more than 650,000 distinct CDR3 sequences listed, less than 70% are singletons. Sample: blood. Every receptor here comes from a man older than 75 in good health.

This clonotype was seen a single time. The rearrangement uses TRBV7-2 and TRBJ2-1, with D tentatively TRBD2 (7 bases). The end of the DNA aligns better with TRBJ2-7, so the J call may be wrong. Germline V lookup: CDR1 SGHTA, CDR2 FQGNSA. CDR3 size: 18 residues. The chain's CDR3 is CASSSRGGAGEGYNEQYF. CDR3 sequence (DNA): TGTGCCAGCAGCTCTAGAGGGGGGGCGGGAGAGGGTTACAATGAGCAGTACTTC.

Of note for this clonotype: Compared with germline, one end of the junction differs, possibly owing to a read error. The V gene is TRBV3-1, the J gene TRBJ2-3; D remains ambiguous. This CDR3 is 14 amino acids long. CDR1 LGHDT and CDR2 YNNKEL come from the germline V gene (reference sequence). The CDR3 nucleotides are TGTGCCAGCGGCCAAGATGGCCTCGCGGATACGCAGTATTTT. Amino acids: CASGQDGLADTQYF.

In this sample, this clonotype turned up once. The chain combines TRBV9 with TRBJ2-1; perhaps TRBD1 as D (6 bases). The CDR3 contains 15 residues. V shed 0 bases and J shed 6 bases, with 13 bases lying between them. Germline CDR1 SGDLS, CDR2 YYNGEE. CDR3 loop: CASSVEGTLGNEQFF. DNA for the CDR3: TGTGCCAGCAGCGTAGAAGGGACACTCGGCAATGAGCAGTTCTTC.

This clonotype showed up just once. The chain is built from TRBV25-1 and TRBJ2-5; D is possibly TRBD1 (7 bases). This CDR3 spans 14 amino acids. The V and J ends lost 6 bases and 7 bases respectively, with 18 bases between them. Looked up from germline, CDR1 is MGHDK and CDR2 is SYGVNS. The CDR3 nucleotides are TGTGCCAGCAGGGGGGGACAGCGGGTTGGGACCCAGTACTTC. Translated, it gives CASRGGQRVGTQYF.

This clonotype was seen many times. This chain uses TRBV27 with TRBJ2-1; 7 nucleotides line up with TRBD1. Germline trimming cut 7 bases from V and 9 bases from J; bases unmatched to any gene: 9. The CDR3 is made up of 13 amino acids. Per germline, CDR1 MNHEY and CDR2 SMNVEV (reference sequence). CDR3 residues: CASTADRVGEQFF. CDR3 in DNA: TGTGCCAGCACCGCCGACAGGGTCGGTGAGCAGTTCTTC.

This clonotype was recorded once. A single base separates this from a much larger clone, so it may be a read error. The genes are TRBV20-1 and TRBJ1-1, with D tentatively TRBD1 (5 bases). Germline-derived CDR1 and CDR2 are DFQATT and SNEGSKA (reference sequence). CDR3 length equals 14 residues. The CDR3 coding sequence is TGCAGTGCTAGAGACTTCGAGGGGCACACTGAAGTTTTCTTT. Translating it yields CSARDFEGHTEVFF.

This chain links TRBV27 with TRBJ2-5, with D unclear. Trimming cost V 3 bases and J 2 bases, with 13 bases left between them. Germline V gives CDR1 MNHEY, CDR2 SMNVEV (reference sequence). CDR3 length: 15 residues. The CDR3 loop reads CASSFVRNPQETQYF. The CDR3 DNA sequence: TGTGCCAGCAGTTTCGTAAGAAACCCTCAAGAGACCCAGTACTTC.

This clonotype was picked up a small number of times. The chain joins TRBV2 to TRBJ2-7; D gene unclear. Germline V gives CDR1 SNHLY, CDR2 FYNNEI. V was shortened by 6 bases and J by 3 bases, with 6 bases between the two germline ends. The CDR3 runs 11 residues. CDR3 DNA sequence: TGTGCCAGCAGCGGATTCTACGAGCAGTACTTC. It yields the protein CASSGFYEQYF. The full variable domain, in which reference TRBV2 and TRBJ2-7 provide the parts outside the CDR3, is EPEVTQTPSHQVTQMGQEVILRCVPISNHLYFYWYRQILGQKVEFLVSFYNNEISEKSEIFDDQFSVERPDGSNFTLKIRSTKLEDSAMYFCASSGFYEQYFGPGTRLTVT.

This clonotype was counted only a few times. This sequence joins TRBV12-3 or TRBV12-4 and TRBJ2-7; 7 positions match TRBD1. With V trimmed by 0 bases and J by 12 bases, 8 bases remained unmatched. This CDR3 spans 13 amino acids. The CDR3 loop is CASSLAGDRVAYF. CDR3 bases: TGTGCCAGCAGTTTAGCGGGTGACAGGGTGGCGTACTTC.

The chain recombines TRBV5-1 with TRBJ2-5; D perhaps matches TRBD1 (6 bases). CDR3 size: 15 residues. V was pared by 2 bases and J by 4 bases, with 15 bases between. Germline V gene lookup returns CDR1 SGHRS and CDR2 YFSETQ. Here the CDR3 reads CASSLGGNRAETQYF. Written as DNA, the CDR3 is TGCGCCAGCAGCTTAGGGGGAAACCGAGCAGAGACCCAGTACTTC.

The V call is TRBV7-3, the J call TRBJ2-7; D remains unclear. Trimming stripped 8 bases from V and 3 bases from J, with 14 bases between. CDR1 is SGHTA and CDR2 is FQGTGA in the germline V gene. This CDR3 is built from 13 residues. CDR3 coding DNA: TGTGCCAGCTCCCCAGGCCCCCTCTACGAGCAGTACTTC. This encodes CASSPGPLYEQYF.

This sequence joins TRBV24-1 and TRBJ2-4, with 14 positions matching TRBD2. V lost 4 bases and J lost 13; bases outside the gene matches: 23. CDR1 KGHDR and CDR2 SFDVKD come from the germline V gene. The CDR3 consists of 20 residues. CDR3 coding DNA: TGTGCCACCAGTGAACATCCGGGACTAGCGGGAGCTAGGGTCCCCAATGAGCAGTACTTC. This sequence encodes CATSEHPGLAGARVPNEQYF.

The rearrangement joins TRBV4-1 to TRBJ2-7, with a possible D match to TRBD2 (6 bases). This CDR3 has 15 amino acids. The germline CDR1 and CDR2 sequences are MGHRA and YSYEKL. V was clipped by 4 bases and J by 4 bases, with 17 bases between them. The CDR3 nucleotides read TGCGCCAGCAGCCTCAGGACACCCGGGGGATACGAGCAGTACTTC. It is translated as CASSLRTPGGYEQYF.

The sample holds one count of this clonotype. The chain is built from TRBV11-1 and TRBJ2-1, with TRBD2 matching 8 bases. The CDR3 sequence is 15 residues long. V lost 6 bases and J lost 6; bases outside the gene matches: 10. Germline V gives CDR1 SGHAT, CDR2 FQDESV (reference sequence). The CDR3 nucleotides are TGTGCCAGCAGAGAGACTAGCGCCTTTGCCAATGAGCAGTTCTTC. The encoded protein is CASRETSAFANEQFF.

This clonotype has just a few counts. The chain joins TRBV6-1 to TRBJ2-7, with 11 bases that match TRBD2. The length of the CDR3 is 15 residues. CDR1 and CDR2 from the germline V gene are MNHNS and SASEGT. V lost 7 bases, J lost 1 base, and 6 bases stayed unmatched. The CDR3 reads CASTLGLAGSYEQYF. As DNA, the CDR3 is TGTGCCAGCACCCTAGGACTAGCGGGTTCCTACGAGCAGTACTTC.

This clonotype was counted between two and nine times. This chain connects TRBV7-3 to TRBJ2-7; D gene unclear. Per the germline V gene, CDR1 is SGHTA and CDR2 is FQGTGA. There are 14 residues in the CDR3. The V end lost 3 bases, the J end lost 2 bases, and 11 bases lay between the germline ends. The CDR3 DNA is TGTGCCAGCAGCTTTATCGGCAGGCCCTACGAGCAGTACTTC. Its translation: CASSFIGRPYEQYF.

CDR3 loop: CASSTGTGGYEQYF. The CDR3 DNA is TGCGCCAGCAGCACGGGGACAGGGGGCTACGAGCAGTACTTC. This chain connects TRBV5-1 to TRBJ2-7, with TRBD1 identical over 11 bases. Trimming took 4 bases from V and 3 from J; bases not matched to a gene: 3. Germline CDR1 reads SGHRS; CDR2 reads YFSETQ. This CDR3 region has 14 residues.

V and J are TRBV7-9 and TRBJ2-2, with D uncertain. The CDR3 covers 14 residues. Trimming left V 3 bases short and J 7 bases short, with 12 bases between. Germline V gene lookup returns CDR1 SEHNR and CDR2 FQNEAQ (reference sequence). CDR3 region: CASSFRATHGELFF. In DNA form, the CDR3 reads TGTGCCAGCAGCTTCCGAGCGACTCACGGGGAGCTGTTTTTT.

This clonotype was found a few times. The V and J genes are TRBV9 and TRBJ2-5, with D perhaps TRBD2 (6 bases). From germline, CDR1 is SGDLS and CDR2 YYNGEE. V dropped 1 base and J dropped 1 base, with 8 bases sitting between them. This CDR3 contains 14 residues. The CDR3 DNA reads TGTGCCAGCAGCGTAAGCGGGTCCCAAGAGACCCAGTACTTC. Its protein is CASSVSGSQETQYF.

The V gene is TRBV10-3, the J gene TRBJ2-5, with 9 positions matching TRBD1. CDR1 is ENHRY, CDR2 SYGVKD, per germline. With V trimmed by 7 bases and J by 11 bases, 11 bases remained unmatched. The CDR3 runs 13 residues. CDR3 nucleotides: TGTGCCATCACGGGACAGGGTTCCAATGAGCAGTACTTC. It codes for CAITGQGSNEQYF.

This clonotype was observed a few times. J is TRBJ2-1 and V is TRBV4-1; 11 positions match TRBD2. From germline, CDR1 is MGHRA and CDR2 YSYEKL. The junction had 6 bases not matched to a gene; V was cut back by 2 bases and J by 9 bases. This CDR3 region has 15 residues. The chain's CDR3 is CASSQSFTSGSEQFF. The CDR3 DNA sequence: TGCGCCAGCAGCCAATCGTTTACTAGCGGGAGTGAGCAGTTCTTC.

The CDR3, as DNA: TGTGCCACCAGCAGAGAATTTTGGCAAGAGACCCAGTACTTC. It yields the protein CATSREFWQETQYF. The V call is TRBV15, the J call TRBJ2-5; D unresolved. Deletions cut 0 bases from V and 2 bases from J, with 7 bases between. Looked up from germline, CDR1 is LNHNV and CDR2 is YYDKDF (reference sequence). The CDR3 loop spans 14 amino acids.

V is TRBV3-1 and J is TRBJ2-1; 11 positions match TRBD2. V was clipped by 2 bases and J by 9 bases; unmatched bases: 15. The germline gives CDR1 LGHDT, CDR2 YNNKEL (reference sequence). This CDR3 has 18 residues. CDR3 sequence (DNA): TGTGCCAGCAGCCAAACGACAGGGGGACTAGCGGAGGTCCGTGAGCAGTTCTTC. As protein: CASSQTTGGLAEVREQFF.

This clonotype was counted between two and nine times. The chain is built from TRBV11-1 and TRBJ2-5; D remains ambiguous. This CDR3 comprises 16 residues. Trimming took 0 bases from V and 0 from J, leaving 11 bases between them. Germline-derived CDR1 and CDR2 are SGHAT and FQDESV (reference sequence). CDR3 nucleotide sequence: TGTGCCAGCAGCTTAGCTGTATCCAGGTACCAAGAGACCCAGTACTTC. Translating it yields CASSLAVSRYQETQYF.